The clone carrying this T cell receptor beta chain came up a few times. V shed 4 bases and J shed 0 bases, with 10 bases lying between them. The germline gives CDR1 MDHEN, CDR2 SYDVKM. This CDR3 region has 16 residues. The data were produced by immunoSEQ multiplex PCR, yet TCRdb's version contains in-frame clones alone and is incomplete. The sample holds about 130,000 clones, about 80% seen once. This entry is derived from a study of T cell responses to AZD1222 COVID-19 vaccine. Across the study: Pooling covered second doses at about 4 or about 12 weeks.

Source: peripheral blood, taken on day 0 of AZD1222 vaccination. This chain uses TRBV28 with TRBJ2-6; no clear D. This receptor was obtained from an adult in good health. DNA for the CDR3: TGTGCCAGCAGTTCCCCGACGGGCTCTGGGGCCAACGTCCTGACTTTC. It encodes CASSSPTGSGANVLTF.